This T cell receptor beta chain was captured in a study of blood T cell repertoires in COVID-19. Study overall: Material from acute and convalescent COVID-19 was sourced from the United States, Italy and Spain. The analysed material was cDNA or gDNA that came from T cells, B-cell-depleted T cells, or PBMCs.

This CDR3 has 15 amino acids. Germline V gene data show CDR1 as LNHNV and CDR2 as YYDKDF (reference sequence). Trimming removed 4 bases from V and 2 bases from J, with 12 bases in between. In the original processing: Using reference gene primer amplification, nucleated cell counts were estimated. TCRdb's copy holds only in-frame clones and misses some; the assay was immunoSEQ multiplex PCR. V, J and clone size reflect that table, while D and trimming were determined from the DNA. The sample comprises 100,000 to 130,000 clones, 90% to 95% of which are singletons, and over 1% rests with the top ten. Sample: peripheral blood. The clonotype originates from a woman between 25 and 40 years old with acute or convalescent COVID-19. This rearrangement joins TRBV15 to TRBJ1-3; possible D gene TRBD1, 5 bases. CDR3 nucleotides: TGTGCCACCAGCATCTATGGCAGGGCTGGAAACACCATATATTTT. Its translation is CATSIYGRAGNTIYF.